This T cell receptor (beta chain) was obtained from a study of blood T cell repertoires in COVID-19. This CDR3 has 16 amino acids. Germline loops: CDR1 SGHAT, CDR2 FQNNGV. After removal of 3 bases from V and 1 base from J, the junction contained 7 bases not matched to a gene. Repertoires were generated with immunoSEQ multiplex PCR, while TCRdb's copy carries only in-frame clones and drops some. The sample carries fewer than 200,000 clones, 75% to 85% recorded once. The sample taken for sequencing was peripheral blood. V usage is TRBV11-2 and J usage is TRBJ2-3, with TRBD2 matching 7 bases. This TCR was sampled from an elderly woman with COVID-19, enrolled during active disease. The CDR3: CASSLEAGLGTDTQYF. CDR3 in DNA: TGTGCCAGCAGCTTGGAAGCGGGGTTAGGCACAGATACGCAGTATTTT.